These 28 T cell receptor beta chains came from one sample sequenced in a study of CD8+CD57+ T cells in acquired aplastic anemia. Template material for TCR beta VDJ and CDR3 profiling consisted of genomic DNA. TCRdb reprocessed the reads with MiXCR, giving one entry per CDR3 protein. The table has around 19,000 distinct CDR3 sequences, roughly 40% seen once. For these TCRs, the target antigens are not known. CD8+CD57+ cell expansion, shown by flow cytometry, had occurred in the patients selected for sequencing. Regarding the study as a whole: Patients carried CD8+CD57+ cells that were less diverse than their total CD4+ and CD8+ pools.

Source material: CD8+CD57+ T cells sorted from PBMCs. Subset given: bead-enriched CD8+CD57+ effector memory T cells from SAA patients. These receptors originate from a human donor with aplastic anemia.

About this clonotype itself: At one end the junction does not follow the germline gene, possibly because of a read error. The chain recombines TRBV2 with TRBJ1-5; D unresolved. This CDR3 region has 13 residues. Germline V lookup: CDR1 SNHLY, CDR2 FYNNEI. The CDR3 is CASRKDSNQPQHF. The CDR3 DNA reads as TGCGCCAGCAGGAAGGATAGCAATCAGCCCCAGCATTTT. Supplemented by reference TRBV2 and TRBJ1-5, the full variable domain reads EPEVTQTPSHQVTQMGQEVILRCVPISNHLYFYWYRQILGQKVEFLVSFYNNEISEKSEIFDDQFSVERPDGSNFTLKIRSTKLEDSAMYFCASRKDSNQPQHFGDGTRLSIL.

In this sample, this clonotype turned up once. The CDR3 does not close with the conserved phenylalanine or tryptophan, likely indicating a read error. The DNA is omitted, as the CDR3 cannot be located on it reliably, and the CDR3 follows TCRdb's listing. This chain uses TRBV19 with TRBJ2-1; TRBD2 is the table's D call and was not checked against the DNA. Germline CDR1 LNHDA, CDR2 SQIVND (reference sequence). The CDR3 is 16 amino acids long, termini counted. The chain's CDR3 is CASSTELGGSYNEQTP.

This chain connects TRBV5-1 to TRBJ2-5; D might be TRBD1 (7 bases). Trimming cost V 4 bases and J 1 base, with 11 bases left between them. The CDR3 totals 14 residues. CDR1 is SGHRS and CDR2 is YFSETQ in the germline V gene. CDR3 sequence reads: CASSGGTAQETQYF. The CDR3 DNA reads TGCGCCAGCAGCGGGGGGACAGCCCAAGAGACCCAGTACTTC. Drawing the rest from reference TRBV5-1 and TRBJ2-5, the complete variable domain is KAGVTQTPRYLIKTRGQQVTLSCSPISGHRSVSWYQQTPGQGLQFLFEYFSETQRNKGNFPGRFSGRQFSNSRSEMNVSTLELGDSALYLCASSGGTAQETQYFGPGTRLLVL.

The genes are TRBV7-2 and TRBJ2-1; D call uncertain. Trimming pared 5 bases from V and 4 bases from J, leaving 6 bases between. Germline V gene sequence: CDR1 SGHTA, CDR2 FQGNSA. There are 12 residues in the CDR3. CDR3 nucleotide sequence: TGTGCCAGCAGCCTAAATTACAATGAGCAGTTCTTC. The encoded protein is CASSLNYNEQFF.

This clonotype came up a few times. The chain recombines TRBV20-1 with TRBJ1-4; D is unclear. This CDR3 region has 13 residues. V lost 0 bases to trimming and J lost 8 bases, with 10 bases between them. CDR1 and CDR2 (germline): DFQATT, SNEGSKA (reference sequence). The CDR3 DNA reads TGCAGTGCTAGAGACAGGTCATACGAAAAACTGTTTTTT. It yields the protein CSARDRSYEKLFF.

V usage is TRBV11-3 and J usage is TRBJ2-5, with 15 bases matching TRBD2. The CDR3 runs to 17 residues. CDR1 is SGHNT, CDR2 YENEEA, per germline. V lost 5 bases, J lost 0 bases, and 4 bases stayed unmatched. Written as DNA, the CDR3 is TGTGCCAGCAGCCTGGGGACTAGCGGGGGGTACCAAGAGACCCAGTACTTC. Translating gives CASSLGTSGGYQETQYF.

This clonotype was observed a few times. V and J are TRBV7-3 and TRBJ2-1, with 8 bases fitting TRBD1. V was pared by 5 bases and J by 7 bases, with 10 bases of the junction left unmatched. Germline CDR1 and CDR2: SGHTA and FQGTGA. The CDR3 consists of 15 residues. As DNA, the CDR3 is TGTGCCAGCAGCACAGGGGGGACCTCCTGGAATGAGCAGTTCTTC. It translates to CASSTGGTSWNEQFF.

This clonotype was seen a handful of times. The chain is built from TRBV24-1 and TRBJ2-7, with 13 bases aligning to TRBD2. J lost 7 bases, V lost 3 bases, and 8 bases had no gene match. This CDR3 is built from 16 residues. Looked up from germline, CDR1 is KGHDR and CDR2 is SFDVKD. As DNA, the CDR3 is TGTGCCACCAGTGATGGACTAGCGGGAGTGACCATGGAGCAGTACTTC. This encodes CATSDGLAGVTMEQYF.

The chain employs TRBV5-5 and TRBJ1-1; a possible D gene is TRBD1 (5 bases). V was trimmed by 3 bases and J by 2 bases, leaving 17 bases between them. The germline CDR1 and CDR2 sequences are SGHKS and YYEKEE (reference sequence). The CDR3 totals 16 residues. Here the CDR3 reads CASSYDAGPYNTEAFF. The CDR3, as DNA: TGTGCCAGCAGCTATGATGCAGGGCCCTATAACACTGAAGCTTTCTTT.

V usage is TRBV9 and J usage is TRBJ2-7; D possibly uses TRBD1 or TRBD2 (5 bases each). This CDR3 has 15 residues. Germline V gives CDR1 SGDLS, CDR2 YYNGEE. The germline V and J ends were trimmed by 4 bases and 7 bases, with 21 bases remaining between them. CDR3 residues: CASSPPGVGGSEQYF. For the CDR3, the DNA is TGTGCCAGCAGCCCTCCCGGGGTTGGGGGTTCAGAGCAGTACTTC.

This chain links TRBV19 with TRBJ2-5, with D tentatively TRBD1 (7 bases). Trimming left V 5 bases short and J 2 bases short, with 15 bases between. This CDR3 is 15 amino acids long. Germline CDR1 LNHDA, CDR2 SQIVND (reference sequence). The CDR3 coding sequence is TGTGCCAGTAGTCAGCCAGGGGGGAGACAAGAGACCCAGTACTTC. Translation: CASSQPGGRQETQYF.

The J gene is TRBJ2-6, the V gene TRBV9, with D hard to call. From germline, CDR1 is SGDLS and CDR2 YYNGEE. The CDR3 is made up of 14 amino acids. The germline V and J ends were trimmed by 0 bases and 0 bases, with 1 base remaining between them. As DNA, the CDR3 is TGTGCCAGCAGCGTAGACTCTGGGGCCAACGTCCTGACTTTC. Its translation: CASSVDSGANVLTF.

The chain links TRBV6-2 or TRBV6-3 to TRBJ2-7, with 8 bases that match TRBD2. The junction had 5 bases not matched to a gene; V was cut back by 0 bases and J by 4 bases. Per germline, CDR1 MNHEY and CDR2 SVGEGT. CDR3 size: 15 residues. The CDR3 here is CASSYSGGGPYEQYV. The DNA for the CDR3 is TGTGCCAGCAGTTACTCGGGCGGGGGGCCTTACGAGCAGTACGTC.

V and J are TRBV27 and TRBJ2-7, with 7 bases fitting TRBD1. J lost 5 bases, V lost 5 bases, and 6 bases had no gene match. The germline CDR1 and CDR2 sequences are MNHEY and SMNVEV (reference sequence). CDR3 length: 13 amino acids. The CDR3 DNA follows: TGTGCCAGCAGTATTACAGGGGTCAACGAGCAGTACTTC. Its translation is CASSITGVNEQYF.

The V gene is TRBV9, the J gene TRBJ2-1, with TRBD1 matching over 7 bases. Per germline, CDR1 SGDLS and CDR2 YYNGEE. This CDR3 has 14 residues. Trimming took 3 bases from V and 8 from J; bases not matched to a gene: 8. The CDR3 sequence is CASSGLTGVHEQFF. CDR3 bases: TGTGCCAGCAGCGGACTCACAGGGGTTCATGAGCAGTTCTTC.

This clonotype rates as medium-sized. V gene TRBV20-1 combines with J gene TRBJ2-7, with TRBD2 as a possible D gene (6 bases). Germline V gene sequence: CDR1 DFQATT, CDR2 SNEGSKA (reference sequence). V was clipped by 0 bases and J by 4 bases, with 10 bases between them. The CDR3 is made up of 13 amino acids. This CDR3 reads CSARDGGSYEQYF. The CDR3 DNA follows: TGCAGTGCTAGAGACGGGGGATCTTACGAGCAGTACTTC.

This clonotype was counted only a few times. The chain recombines TRBV20-1 with TRBJ1-1; TRBD1 agrees at 9 bases. The CDR3 sequence is 15 residues long. CDR1 DFQATT and CDR2 SNEGSKA come from the germline V gene (reference sequence). The V and J ends lost 0 bases and 4 bases, in that order; junction bases with no gene match: 6. The CDR3 DNA reads as TGCAGTGCTAGAGAATGGACAGGGGAGGGCACTGAAGCTTTCTTT. This translates into CSAREWTGEGTEAFF.

This clonotype has only a few counts. CDR3 coding DNA: TGCGCCAGCAGCTTGGACCCGACAGGGAATAGCAATCAGCCCCAGCATTTT. Translation: CASSLDPTGNSNQPQHF. The chain employs TRBV5-1 and TRBJ1-5; 7 bases line up with TRBD1. Germline CDR1 is SGHRS and CDR2 is YFSETQ. V trimming: 0 bases; J trimming: 0 bases; junction bases outside the gene matches: 6. This CDR3 is built from 17 residues. Full variable domain (missing parts from reference TRBV5-1 and TRBJ1-5): KAGVTQTPRYLIKTRGQQVTLSCSPISGHRSVSWYQQTPGQGLQFLFEYFSETQRNKGNFPGRFSGRQFSNSRSEMNVSTLELGDSALYLCASSLDPTGNSNQPQHFGDGTRLSIL.

This clonotype was detected many times. The chain is built from TRBV20-1 and TRBJ2-7, with 14 bases lining up with TRBD2. The CDR3 contains 15 residues. CDR1 and CDR2 from the germline V gene are DFQATT and SNEGSKA (reference sequence). The V segment lost 6 bases and the J segment 5 bases; nucleotides outside the gene matches: 9. The DNA for the CDR3 is TGCAGTGCCGAAACTCCGGGACTAGCGGGAGACGAGCAGTACTTC. This sequence encodes CSAETPGLAGDEQYF.

V is TRBV5-1 and J is TRBJ2-5, with 16 bases that match TRBD2. The germline V gene encodes CDR1 SGHRS and CDR2 YFSETQ. The CDR3 consists of 18 residues. J gave up 2 bases and V 5 bases, and 9 bases lay outside the gene matches. CDR3 coding DNA: TGCGCCAGCAGATCCGGGACTAGCGGGAGGGAAAGGCAAGAGACCCAGTACTTC. This encodes CASRSGTSGRERQETQYF. Full variable domain (outside the CDR3, taken from reference TRBV5-1 and TRBJ2-5): KAGVTQTPRYLIKTRGQQVTLSCSPISGHRSVSWYQQTPGQGLQFLFEYFSETQRNKGNFPGRFSGRQFSNSRSEMNVSTLELGDSALYLCASRSGTSGRERQETQYFGPGTRLLVL.

As regards this clonotype: Since no conserved phenylalanine or tryptophan closes the CDR3, a read error is the likely cause. The chain couples TRBV6-1 to TRBJ1-5, with D maybe TRBD1 (5 bases). The CDR3 runs 14 residues. The V gene lost 4 bases and the J gene lost 6 bases, with 13 bases spanning the gap. The germline CDR1 and CDR2 sequences are MNHNS and SASEGT. The CDR3 DNA sequence: TGTGCCAGCAGTGCAGGGTCGGGGATTCAGCCCCAGCATCTT. Translating gives CASSAGSGIQPQHL.

The V gene is TRBV20-1, the J gene TRBJ1-2, with D unresolved. The CDR3 loop spans 13 amino acids. Trimming stripped 3 bases from V and 0 bases from J, with 8 bases between. The germline CDR1 and CDR2 sequences are DFQATT and SNEGSKA (reference sequence). Here the CDR3 reads CSARGGTNYGYTF. In DNA, the CDR3 is TGCAGTGCTAGGGGTGGGACTAACTATGGCTACACCTTC.

A note on this clonotype: A much more abundant neighbour one base away suggests this may be a read error. The CDR3 loop is CAGSETGAYEQYF. As DNA, the CDR3 is TGTGCCGGCAGCGAGACAGGGGCCTACGAGCAGTACTTC. The V gene is TRBV7-8, the J gene TRBJ2-7; 8 bases are shared with TRBD1. In germline, CDR1 is SGHVS, CDR2 FQNEAQ. There are 13 residues in the CDR3.

Only a few counts were recorded for this clonotype. The V call is TRBV6-1, the J call TRBJ2-7, with TRBD1 matching over 7 bases. Germline CDR1 is MNHNS and CDR2 is SASEGT. Trimming at V came to 6 bases and at J to 1 base, leaving 9 bases not matched to a gene. CDR3 length: 15 amino acids. In DNA, the CDR3 is TGTGCCAGCAGCCCCCGGGACAGAGATTCCTACGAGCAGTACTTC. This encodes CASSPRDRDSYEQYF.

Only a few counts were recorded for this clonotype. The gene calls are TRBV20-1 and TRBJ2-1; 7 nucleotides line up with TRBD1. The germline V gene has CDR1 DFQATT and CDR2 SNEGSKA (reference sequence). V gave up 2 bases and J gave up 4 bases; unmatched junction bases: 8. This CDR3 has 15 amino acids. CDR3 loop: CSARSRTGKYNEQFF. The CDR3 DNA follows: TGCAGTGCTAGATCACGGACAGGCAAATACAATGAGCAGTTCTTC.

Only a few counts were recorded for this clonotype. The V call is TRBV12-3 or TRBV12-4, the J call TRBJ2-1; 7 nucleotides align to TRBD1. CDR3 length: 14 residues. The V gene end was trimmed by 7 bases and the J gene end by 6 bases; junction bases not matched to a gene: 9. The CDR3 region has the DNA TGTGCCAGCACCTCCGGGTCAGGGGGCAATGAGCAGTTCTTC. Translated: CASTSGSGGNEQFF.

This clonotype was counted only a few times. The chain uses TRBV7-9 and TRBJ2-7; tentative D call: TRBD1 (6 bases). Trimming stripped 0 bases from V and 1 base from J, with 13 bases between. The CDR3 contains 16 residues. From germline, CDR1 is SEHNR and CDR2 FQNEAQ (reference sequence). The CDR3 bases are TGTGCCAGCAGCTTAGCGCTGGGGGCGGAATCCTACGAGCAGTACTTC. As protein: CASSLALGAESYEQYF.

This clonotype was observed a few times. The chain uses TRBV4-1 and TRBJ2-3; D call uncertain. Trimming pared 0 bases from V and 3 bases from J, leaving 10 bases between. The germline gives CDR1 MGHRA, CDR2 YSYEKL. This CDR3 has 15 residues. CDR3 amino acids: CASSQEERATDTQYF. CDR3 in DNA: TGCGCCAGCAGCCAAGAGGAACGGGCAACAGATACGCAGTATTTT.